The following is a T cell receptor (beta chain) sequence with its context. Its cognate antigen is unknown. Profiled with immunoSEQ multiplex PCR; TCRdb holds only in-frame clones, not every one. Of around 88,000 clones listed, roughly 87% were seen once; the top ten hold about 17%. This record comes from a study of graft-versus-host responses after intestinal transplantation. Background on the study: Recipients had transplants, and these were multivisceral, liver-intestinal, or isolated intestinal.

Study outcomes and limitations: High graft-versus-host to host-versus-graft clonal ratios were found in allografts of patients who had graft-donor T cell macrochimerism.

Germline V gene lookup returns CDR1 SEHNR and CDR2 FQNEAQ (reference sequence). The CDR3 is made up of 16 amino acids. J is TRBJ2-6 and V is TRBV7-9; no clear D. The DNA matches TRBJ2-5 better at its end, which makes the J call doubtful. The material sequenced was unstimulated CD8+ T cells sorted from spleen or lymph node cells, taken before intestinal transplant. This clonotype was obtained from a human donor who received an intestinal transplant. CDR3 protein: CASSLAASVNQETQYF. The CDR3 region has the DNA TGTGCCAGCAGCTTAGCGGCTTCGGTAAACCAAGAGACCCAGTACTTC.